These 17 T cell receptor beta chains were sequenced from one sample in a study of glioma-infiltrating T cells. Using RNA template, CDR3s of TCR alpha and beta were amplified with iRepertoire arm-PCR. One entry per CDR3 protein, called by TCRdb with MiXCR from the multiplex PCR reads. Of some 120,000 distinct CDR3 sequences listed, roughly 25% are singletons. The sample comprised glioma tissue, nonneoplastic brain tissue, or PBMCs (not recorded which). Receptor source: a human donor with low-grade glioma or glioblastoma, undergoing nonglioma brain surgery, or in good health (not recorded which).

This chain uses TRBV29-1 with TRBJ2-1; 9 bases are shared with TRBD1. Germline-derived CDR1 and CDR2 are SQVTM and ANQGSEA. This CDR3 is built from 14 residues. J lost 6 bases, V lost 4 bases, and 7 bases had no gene match. CDR3 loop: CSVAGTGFSNEQFF. CDR3 in DNA: TGCAGCGTTGCCGGGACAGGGTTTTCCAATGAGCAGTTCTTC.

This clonotype was detected ten times or more. The chain combines TRBV28 with TRBJ2-7, with D possibly TRBD1 on 6 matching bases. V shed 3 bases and J shed 3 bases, with 12 bases lying between them. This CDR3 region has 14 residues. Germline loops: CDR1 MDHEN, CDR2 SYDVKM. CDR3 protein: CASSFVDRDYEQYF. The CDR3 DNA reads as TGTGCCAGCAGTTTTGTGGACAGAGACTACGAGCAGTACTTC.

V usage is TRBV29-1 and J usage is TRBJ1-2, with D possibly TRBD1 on 5 matching bases. The CDR3 totals 14 residues. Germline V lookup: CDR1 SQVTM, CDR2 ANQGSEA. Trimming shortened V by 2 bases and J by 3 bases, and 13 bases separated the two germline ends. The DNA of the CDR3 is TGCAGCGTTGAACGGGCCAGGGCCGACTATGGCTACACCTTC. It yields the protein CSVERARADYGYTF.

The chain couples TRBV29-1 to TRBJ2-7, with D tentatively TRBD2 (6 bases). Germline lookup yields CDR1 SQVTM and CDR2 ANQGSEA. The CDR3 has 15 amino acids. V gave up 4 bases and J gave up 2 bases, with 18 bases separating them. CDR3 bases: TGCAGCGTTGTTTGGTCGAGCGGGTTTCCCTACGAGCAGTACTTC. It codes for CSVVWSSGFPYEQYF.

With regard to this clonotype: At one of its ends the junction is not consistent with the germline gene, which may arise from a read error. This chain joins TRBV12-3 or TRBV12-4 and TRBJ2-1; D gene unclear. This CDR3 contains 11 residues. The CDR3 bases are TGTGCCAGCAGTCCCTACGATGAGCAGTTCTTC. This codes for CASSPYDEQFF.

Of note for this clonotype: A much larger clonotype is one base distant, so this may be a read error. The rearrangement links TRBV7-9 to TRBJ1-6; no clear D gene. CDR1 is SEHNR, CDR2 FQNEAQ, per germline (reference sequence). CDR3 length: 13 residues. V gave up 4 bases and J gave up 14 bases, with 15 bases separating them. In DNA, the CDR3 is TGTGCCAGCAGCTCGGCATTAGGCTCAACCCTCCACTTT. Protein product: CASSSALGSTLHF.

This clonotype came up many times. The chain carries TRBV6-1 and TRBJ2-7, with a weak D call TRBD2 (7 bases). This CDR3 is 15 amino acids long. Trimming cost V 7 bases and J 1 base, with 17 bases left between them. The germline V gene has CDR1 MNHNS and CDR2 SASEGT. The CDR3 nucleotides read TGTGCCAGCACCCCACCGGGGGGCGCATCCTACGAGCAGTACTTC. Protein product: CASTPPGGASYEQYF.

This clonotype has at least ten counts. The rearrangement joins TRBV28 to TRBJ2-7; D is uncertain. Germline values: CDR1 MDHEN, CDR2 SYDVKM. This CDR3 comprises 15 residues. Trimming left V 5 bases short and J 4 bases short, with 18 bases between. Here the CDR3 reads CASSPPPRRSYEQYF. Written as DNA, the CDR3 is TGTGCCAGCAGTCCCCCCCCCCGGCGTTCGTACGAGCAGTACTTC.

There are many counts of this clonotype. This sequence joins TRBV6-1 and TRBJ2-1, with no clear D. V lost 1 base to trimming and J lost 4 bases, with 5 bases between them. The CDR3 covers 13 residues. The germline CDR1 and CDR2 sequences are MNHNS and SASEGT. The CDR3 nucleotides are TGTGCCAGCAGTGAAGGCAGTTACAATGAGCAGTTCTTC. Protein: CASSEGSYNEQFF.

The table lists this clonotype with many counts. The chain recombines TRBV25-1 with TRBJ1-1; 9 bases match TRBD1. Trimming cost V 4 bases and J 10 bases; bases outside gene matches: 4. This CDR3 has 12 amino acids. CDR1 is MGHDK and CDR2 is SYGVNS in the germline V gene. The CDR3 spells CASSGDRVGAFF. CDR3 in DNA: TGTGCCAGCAGTGGGGACAGGGTCGGAGCTTTCTTT. The whole variable domain, filled in from reference TRBV25-1 and TRBJ1-1, reads EADIYQTPRYLVIGTGKKITLECSQTMGHDKMYWYQQDPGMELHLIHYSYGVNSTEKGDLSSESTVSRIRTEHFPLTLESARPSHTSQYLCASSGDRVGAFFGQGTRLTVV.

This clonotype was found many times. The chain links TRBV10-3 to TRBJ1-1; D gene ambiguous. V gave up 6 bases and J gave up 7 bases, with 12 bases separating them. Germline CDR1 reads ENHRY; CDR2 reads SYGVKD. The CDR3 covers 12 residues. The CDR3 spells CAIRPDGREAFF. For the CDR3, the DNA is TGTGCCATCAGACCGGACGGCCGTGAAGCTTTCTTT.

This clonotype was detected many times. The chain employs TRBV3-1 and TRBJ1-5; D is uncertain. CDR1 and CDR2 from the germline V gene are LGHDT and YNNKEL (reference sequence). Trimming removed 2 bases at V and 4 bases at J, with 6 bases between. The CDR3 covers 13 residues. The CDR3 reads CASSQMVNQPQHF. The CDR3 DNA reads as TGTGCCAGCAGCCAAATGGTTAATCAGCCCCAGCATTTT. The full variable domain, in which reference TRBV3-1 and TRBJ1-5 provide the parts outside the CDR3, is DTAVSQTPKYLVTQMGNDKSIKCEQNLGHDTMYWYKQDSKKFLKIMFSYNNKELIINETVPNRFSPKSPDKAHLNLHINSLELGDSAVYFCASSQMVNQPQHFGDGTRLSIL.

This clonotype appeared a few times. The chain is built from TRBV5-1 and TRBJ2-2, with no clear D. The CDR3 has 14 residues. Deletions cut 4 bases from V and 6 bases from J, with 13 bases between. The germline V gene encodes CDR1 SGHRS and CDR2 YFSETQ. The CDR3 is CASSPRSDPGELFF. CDR3 nucleotides: TGCGCCAGCAGCCCACGCAGCGATCCCGGGGAGCTGTTTTTT. The variable domain in full, completed from reference TRBV5-1 and TRBJ2-2, reads KAGVTQTPRYLIKTRGQQVTLSCSPISGHRSVSWYQQTPGQGLQFLFEYFSETQRNKGNFPGRFSGRQFSNSRSEMNVSTLELGDSALYLCASSPRSDPGELFFGEGSRLTVL.

CDR3 nucleotide sequence: TGTGCCAGCAGCCAAGACCCCCGGAGGAGGCAGTACTTC. As protein: CASSQDPRRRQYF. The rearrangement joins TRBV3-1 to TRBJ2-7, with a possible D match to TRBD2 (5 bases). There are 13 residues in the CDR3. CDR1 and CDR2 (germline): LGHDT, YNNKEL (reference sequence). V lost 0 bases and J 9 bases, leaving 12 bases between the germline ends.

The table lists this clonotype with a few counts. The chain combines TRBV9 with TRBJ2-7; D not resolved. Germline values: CDR1 SGDLS, CDR2 YYNGEE. The V gene lost 0 bases and the J gene lost 2 bases, with 9 bases spanning the gap. This CDR3 has 14 residues. The CDR3 reads CASSVGGFPYEQYF. CDR3 DNA sequence: TGTGCCAGCAGCGTAGGCGGATTCCCCTACGAGCAGTACTTC.

This clonotype came up many times. The chain couples TRBV7-2 to TRBJ2-7; TRBD1 aligns across 9 bases. The germline V gene has CDR1 SGHTA and CDR2 FQGNSA. Trimming at V came to 5 bases and at J to 5 bases, leaving 10 bases not matched to a gene. CDR3 length equals 15 residues. In DNA, the CDR3 is TGTGCCAGCAGCCCCGAGGCCGGGACAGGGCACGAGCAGTACTTC. Translation: CASSPEAGTGHEQYF.

This clonotype was recorded many times. One end of the junction fails to match germline, which may point to a read error. V and J are TRBV7-7 and TRBJ2-7; 7 bases are a match to TRBD2. The CDR3 loop spans 15 amino acids. Germline lookup yields CDR1 SSHAT and CDR2 FNYEAQ (reference sequence). The CDR3 protein is CASSRGGGSMGEQYF. The CDR3 bases are TGTGCTAGCAGCCGCGGGGGAGGGAGCATGGGGGAGCAGTACTTC.